A selection of T cell receptor beta chains follows, all from one sample in a study of T-cell memory formation after mild COVID-19. TCRdb fed the 5' RACE reads into MiXCR, producing one record per CDR3 protein. The sample has more than 150,000 distinct CDR3 sequences; around 10% are singletons. Sequencing was performed on PBMCs or a T cell subset sorted from them (not recorded which). These receptors were taken from a man between 18 and 29 years old who had mild COVID-19 (a few samples of this study predate the infection). Cell type and time point are not known. CDR3s leave out the opening cysteine and the closing phenylalanine or tryptophan. The order of the fields is V gene, J gene, CDR3 protein.

v_gene: TRBV18
j_gene: TRBJ1-1
CDR3aa: ASSPLGPNTEAF

v_gene: TRBV2
j_gene: TRBJ2-7
CDR3aa: ASSFQTGPYEQY

v_gene: TRBV9
j_gene: TRBJ1-1
CDR3aa: ASSPRDRRDTEAF

v_gene: TRBV7-2
j_gene: TRBJ2-2
CDR3aa: ASSEGVGAGELF

v_gene: TRBV10-3
j_gene: TRBJ2-7
CDR3aa: AIRGTGLNYEQY

v_gene: TRBV6-2/TRBV6-3
j_gene: TRBJ2-3
CDR3aa: ASSQPGSRGTQY

v_gene: TRBV20-1
j_gene: TRBJ1-2
CDR3aa: SARGGRDRAGYT

v_gene: TRBV6-5
j_gene: TRBJ1-3
CDR3aa: ASSYSTTGNTIY

v_gene: TRBV12-3/TRBV12-4
j_gene: TRBJ1-1
CDR3aa: ASSLGLVSTEAF

v_gene: TRBV7-2
j_gene: TRBJ1-5
CDR3aa: ASSLHGDNQPQH

v_gene: TRBV7-9
j_gene: TRBJ2-7
CDR3aa: ASSLAYGEQY

v_gene: TRBV20-1
j_gene: TRBJ2-1
CDR3aa: SASGDFEQF

v_gene: TRBV15
j_gene: TRBJ2-1
CDR3aa: ATSRDQGTYNEQF

v_gene: TRBV20-1
j_gene: TRBJ1-3
CDR3aa: SARDRSSSGNTIY

v_gene: TRBV20-1
j_gene: TRBJ2-7
CDR3aa: SAGGPNEQY

v_gene: TRBV7-2
j_gene: TRBJ1-2
CDR3aa: ASSPDRGYGYT

v_gene: TRBV2
j_gene: TRBJ2-5
CDR3aa: ASRSQAFVEAQY

v_gene: TRBV7-2
j_gene: TRBJ2-1
CDR3aa: ASSVRTGRNEQF

v_gene: TRBV5-1
j_gene: TRBJ2-1
CDR3aa: ASSPGLASNNEQF

v_gene: TRBV18
j_gene: TRBJ1-2
CDR3aa: ASSPRTARDYGYT

v_gene: TRBV3-1
j_gene: TRBJ2-3
CDR3aa: ASSQDPATSTDTQY

v_gene: TRBV7-2
j_gene: TRBJ2-5
CDR3aa: ASSSDRQETQY

v_gene: TRBV3-1
j_gene: TRBJ2-5
CDR3aa: ASSSMAGRQETQY

v_gene: TRBV4-1
j_gene: TRBJ2-5
CDR3aa: ASNPTSGVRKTQY

v_gene: TRBV20-1
j_gene: TRBJ2-1
CDR3aa: SNAASGPRNNEQF

v_gene: TRBV27
j_gene: TRBJ2-3
CDR3aa: ACSGLASSTDTQY

v_gene: TRBV5-6
j_gene: TRBJ1-1
CDR3aa: ASSLSTEAF

v_gene: TRBV7-9
j_gene: TRBJ2-7
CDR3aa: ASSFGQWGTYEQY

v_gene: TRBV29-1
j_gene: TRBJ1-2
CDR3aa: SAMDDPYGYT

v_gene: TRBV21-1
j_gene: TRBJ1-6
CDR3aa: ASSKAPRVPLGALH

v_gene: TRBV6-6
j_gene: TRBJ1-4
CDR3aa: ASSRSIGGSNEKLF

v_gene: TRBV10-3
j_gene: TRBJ2-3
CDR3aa: AISGTAGGQTDTQY

v_gene: TRBV5-5
j_gene: TRBJ1-2
CDR3aa: ASSFTPTGYYGYT

v_gene: TRBV4-2
j_gene: TRBJ2-4
CDR3aa: ASSLDRNIQY

v_gene: TRBV18
j_gene: TRBJ2-1
CDR3aa: ASSPGQGVSYNEQF

v_gene: TRBV14
j_gene: TRBJ2-5
CDR3aa: ASSRSGGATKETQY

v_gene: TRBV5-1
j_gene: TRBJ1-4
CDR3aa: ASSPRQGESILF

v_gene: TRBV7-9
j_gene: TRBJ1-1
CDR3aa: ASSSQGAVEAF

v_gene: TRBV6-5
j_gene: TRBJ1-1
CDR3aa: ASSYSRQGDTEAF

v_gene: TRBV7-2
j_gene: TRBJ2-2
CDR3aa: ASSLLGLTNTGELF

v_gene: TRBV5-6
j_gene: TRBJ2-5
CDR3aa: ASSSFSGGWETQY

v_gene: TRBV12-3/TRBV12-4
j_gene: TRBJ2-5
CDR3aa: ASSLLQGGETQY

v_gene: TRBV12-3/TRBV12-4
j_gene: TRBJ1-6
CDR3aa: ASSSVGSPLH

v_gene: TRBV7-3
j_gene: TRBJ1-1
CDR3aa: ASGWARDTEAF